What follows describes a single T cell receptor beta chain. The antigen remains unidentified. Both 60 Vbeta primers and 13 Jbeta primers went into the PCR. The assay was immunoSEQ multiplex PCR, and TCRdb's table has in-frame clones only and misses some. This table holds approximately 100,000 clones, under 80% found once. V lost 9 bases and J 5 bases, leaving 8 bases between the germline ends. Per germline, CDR1 SNHLY and CDR2 FYNNEI. This CDR3 spans 12 amino acids. The sample originates from a study of cytomegalovirus exposure and HLA in healthy donors. Overall study context: There were about 85 million unique TCRs (from HLA-typed donors) in an early data release. Study-wide results and caveats: Some segments of the V type, notably TRBV6-2 and TRBV6-3, were excluded as indistinguishable. Most likely, a cluster of highly shared sequence variants arose as a sequencing artifact. When presence/absence was analysed, sequencing depth was taken to be roughly uniform across donors.

The V and J genes are TRBV2 and TRBJ1-6; TRBD1 is a possible D gene (6 bases). The receptor was derived from a woman between 18 and 30 years old in good health and CMV-seropositive. The source material was PBMCs. The CDR3: CARQGDNSPLHF. The CDR3 region has the DNA TGTGCCAGACAGGGTGATAATTCACCCCTCCACTTT.